One sample yielded the 26 T cell receptor beta chains listed below, sequenced in a study of T-cell memory formation after mild COVID-19. MiXCR was run by TCRdb on the 5' RACE reads, yielding one entry per CDR3 protein. This table holds hundreds of thousands of distinct CDR3 sequences, 20% found once. The sequenced sample was PBMCs or a T cell subset sorted from them (not recorded which). The source is an adult woman who had mild COVID-19 (a few samples of this study predate the infection). Cell type and time point are not known.

This clonotype was observed a handful of times. The chain joins TRBV20-1 to TRBJ2-1; 7 nucleotides agree with TRBD2. In germline, CDR1 is DFQATT, CDR2 SNEGSKA (reference sequence). The CDR3 totals 13 residues. Written as DNA, the CDR3 is TGCAGACCTCTGAGGCTAGCGGACAATGAGCAGTTCTTC. It translates to CRPLRLADNEQFF.

This clonotype was recorded at least ten times. This chain joins TRBV7-9 and TRBJ2-3; no definite D call. The CDR3 length is 15 residues. V was clipped by 1 base and J by 0 bases, with 8 bases between them. Germline assignment: CDR1 SEHNR and CDR2 FQNEAQ (reference sequence). CDR3 sequence (DNA): TGTGCCAGCAGCTTAGATCGTGCTAGCACAGATACGCAGTATTTT. Residues: CASSLDRASTDTQYF.

This clonotype was seen more than once but under ten times. The chain is built from TRBV11-2 and TRBJ2-3, with 10 nucleotides matching TRBD2. This CDR3 has 17 residues. Germline V gene lookup returns CDR1 SGHAT and CDR2 FQNNGV. Trimming at V came to 4 bases and at J to 1 base, leaving 8 bases not matched to a gene. The CDR3 nucleotides are TGTGCCAGCAGCTCCGCCTTCGGACTAGCGGGCACAGATACGCAGTATTTT. It specifies CASSSAFGLAGTDTQYF. The whole variable domain, remainder taken from reference TRBV11-2 and TRBJ2-3, is EAGVAQSPRYKIIEKRQSVAFWCNPISGHATLYWYQQILGQGPKLLIQFQNNGVVDDSQLPKDRFSAERLKGVDSTLKIQPAKLEDSAVYLCASSSAFGLAGTDTQYFGPGTRLTVL.

This chain connects TRBV29-1 to TRBJ2-1, with D perhaps TRBD2 (6 bases). Germline loops: CDR1 SQVTM, CDR2 ANQGSEA. This CDR3 region has 14 residues. V was clipped by 7 bases and J by 3 bases, with 16 bases between them. The CDR3 is CSGRTSRNYNEQFF. The CDR3, as DNA: TGCAGCGGACGAACTAGCAGAAACTACAATGAGCAGTTCTTC.

This chain links TRBV7-3 with TRBJ1-4; possibly TRBD1 for D (5 bases). Germline V gene sequence: CDR1 SGHTA, CDR2 FQGTGA. The CDR3 has 15 amino acids. V was shortened by 0 bases and J by 4 bases, with 9 bases between the two germline ends. The CDR3 spells CASSLTGTDNEKLFF. CDR3 DNA sequence: TGTGCCAGCAGCTTAACCGGGACCGATAATGAAAAACTGTTTTTT. Supplemented by reference TRBV7-3 and TRBJ1-4, the full variable domain reads GAGVSQTPSNKVTEKGKYVELRCDPISGHTALYWYRQSLGQGPEFLIYFQGTGAADDSGLPNDRFFAVRPEGSVSTLKIQRTERGDSAVYLCASSLTGTDNEKLFFGSGTQLSVL.

The V call is TRBV12-5, the J call TRBJ2-5; 13 bases agree with TRBD2. CDR3 length equals 17 residues. CDR1 is LGHNT, CDR2 FRNRAP, per germline. Trimming took 7 bases from V and 4 from J; bases not matched to a gene: 12. The CDR3 loop is CASAPLGLAGDIETQYF. CDR3 nucleotides: TGTGCTAGTGCCCCGCTCGGACTAGCGGGAGATATAGAGACCCAGTACTTC.

The rearrangement joins TRBV6-2 or TRBV6-3 to TRBJ2-5; 7 nucleotides line up with TRBD1. V was pared by 6 bases and J by 5 bases, with 9 bases of the junction left unmatched. The CDR3 is made up of 14 amino acids. Germline V gives CDR1 MNHEY, CDR2 SVGEGT. The chain's CDR3 is CASRKWTGRETQYF. CDR3 DNA sequence: TGTGCCAGCAGAAAATGGACAGGACGTGAGACCCAGTACTTC.

This clonotype was observed a handful of times. J is TRBJ2-2 and V is TRBV20-1; D not resolved. Between the trimmed V and J ends, which lost 4 bases and 5 bases, there was a span of 11 bases. The CDR3 sequence is 13 residues long. Germline CDR1 DFQATT, CDR2 SNEGSKA (reference sequence). Written as DNA, the CDR3 is TGCAGTGCTAACGACGCGAGGACCGGGGAGCTGTTTTTT. It is translated as CSANDARTGELFF.

In this sample, this clonotype turned up a few times. The chain employs TRBV30 and TRBJ1-1; D is undetermined. V lost 6 bases and J lost 11, with 16 bases in between. Germline CDR1 and CDR2: GTSNPN and SVGIG (reference sequence). This CDR3 contains 11 residues. This CDR3 is CACEGYREAFF. CDR3 in DNA: TGTGCCTGTGAGGGATACCGAGAGGCTTTCTTT.

This clonotype has more than one count but fewer than ten. The chain carries TRBV29-1 and TRBJ2-7; 9 nucleotides match TRBD1. Germline CDR1 SQVTM, CDR2 ANQGSEA. V was pared by 4 bases and J by 7 bases, with 11 bases of the junction left unmatched. The CDR3 is 14 residues long. In DNA, the CDR3 is TGCAGCGTTGGGACAGGGGCCTTCCGCGGTGAGCAGTACTTC. Residues: CSVGTGAFRGEQYF.

The J gene is TRBJ2-7, the V gene TRBV6-2 or TRBV6-3; D gene uncertain. CDR1 and CDR2 from the germline V gene are MNHEY and SVGEGT. The length of the CDR3 is 20 residues. Trimming cost V 0 bases and J 0 bases, with 24 bases left between them. Written as DNA, the CDR3 is TGTGCCAGCAGTTACTCTACTCTGCCCGAACTTCCGATGTTCTCCTACGAGCAGTACTTC. This gives the protein CASSYSTLPELPMFSYEQYF.

This chain connects TRBV11-2 to TRBJ1-1; 7 bases fit TRBD1. V shed 8 bases and J 11 bases; nucleotides not matched to a gene: 8. The CDR3 contains 11 residues. In germline, CDR1 is SGHAT, CDR2 FQNNGV. The CDR3 sequence: CASRGGVIAFF. The CDR3 DNA reads TGTGCCAGCCGAGGGGGCGTAATCGCTTTCTTT.

This chain joins TRBV24-1 and TRBJ2-1, with 7 bases aligning to TRBD2. V gave up 7 bases and J gave up 5 bases; unmatched junction bases: 7. Germline V CDR1 and CDR2: KGHDR, SFDVKD. CDR3 length: 14 amino acids. The CDR3 sequence: CATREAGSDNEQFF. DNA of the CDR3: TGTGCCACCAGGGAAGCGGGATCTGACAATGAGCAGTTCTTC.

The chain has TRBV15 and TRBJ2-1, with 8 bases that match TRBD2. This CDR3 is built from 16 residues. The germline CDR1 and CDR2 sequences are LNHNV and YYDKDF (reference sequence). The junction had 7 bases not matched to a gene; V was cut back by 2 bases and J by 4 bases. The CDR3 bases are TGTGCCACCAGCAGACTGCCGGGACTAGTTTACAATGAGCAGTTCTTC. Its translation: CATSRLPGLVYNEQFF.

This clonotype has only a few counts. The chain uses TRBV7-2 and TRBJ2-3, with 7 bases aligning to TRBD1. There are 15 residues in the CDR3. V shed 6 bases and J 0 bases; nucleotides not matched to a gene: 6. CDR1 and CDR2 from the germline V gene are SGHTA and FQGNSA. CDR3 residues: CASREDRESTDTQYF. The CDR3 DNA sequence: TGTGCCAGCAGAGAAGACAGGGAAAGCACAGATACGCAGTATTTT.

The chain employs TRBV5-5 and TRBJ2-1; TRBD1 agrees at 9 bases. This CDR3 has 16 amino acids. J gave up 2 bases and V 2 bases, and 5 bases lay outside the gene matches. Germline V CDR1 and CDR2: SGHKS, YYEKEE (reference sequence). CDR3 nucleotide sequence: TGTGCCAGCAGCTTACCAAGGACAGGGGCCTACAATGAGCAGTTCTTC. Encoded protein: CASSLPRTGAYNEQFF.

This chain uses TRBV27 with TRBJ2-3; D is possibly TRBD1 (5 bases). Deletions cut 7 bases from V and 0 bases from J, with 20 bases between. Germline V gene sequence: CDR1 MNHEY, CDR2 SMNVEV (reference sequence). This CDR3 contains 17 residues. The CDR3, as DNA: TGTGCCAGCACAGCAGGGCTGGCCGGTCTGAGCACAGATACGCAGTATTTT. Translated, it gives CASTAGLAGLSTDTQYF.

There are a few counts of this clonotype. The J gene is TRBJ2-1, the V gene TRBV7-2; 8 bases align to TRBD1. The germline CDR1 and CDR2 sequences are SGHTA and FQGNSA. The junction had 2 bases not matched to a gene; V was cut back by 5 bases and J by 2 bases. The CDR3 is 14 residues long. The CDR3 DNA sequence: TGTGCCAGCAGCCCGGACAGGGCCTACAATGAGCAGTTCTTC. It encodes CASSPDRAYNEQFF.

This clonotype occurred many times. The J gene is TRBJ2-5, the V gene TRBV28; perhaps TRBD1 as D (7 bases). From germline, CDR1 is MDHEN and CDR2 SYDVKM. There are 15 residues in the CDR3. V lost 3 bases and J 5 bases, leaving 16 bases between the germline ends. The CDR3 spells CASSFGTGAGETQYF. The CDR3 coding sequence is TGTGCCAGCAGTTTCGGTACAGGGGCGGGGGAGACCCAGTACTTC.

This clonotype has just a few counts. This chain links TRBV7-2 with TRBJ2-3, with D hard to call. Trimming stripped 4 bases from V and 8 bases from J, with 19 bases between. This CDR3 is built from 15 residues. Germline assignment: CDR1 SGHTA and CDR2 FQGNSA. The CDR3 coding sequence is TGTGCCAGCAGCTCTAGTTCCGATCGTGCGGTTACGCAGTATTTT. It encodes CASSSSSDRAVTQYF. The entire variable domain, with the rest obtained from reference TRBV7-2 and TRBJ2-3, is as follows: GAGVSQSPSNKVTEKGKDVELRCDPISGHTALYWYRQSLGQGLEFLIYFQGNSAPDKSGLPSDRFSAERTGGSVSTLTIQRTQQEDSAVYLCASSSSSDRAVTQYFGPGTRLTVL.

The chain combines TRBV15 with TRBJ2-3; 8 bases align to TRBD2. The CDR3 consists of 15 residues. Germline-derived CDR1 and CDR2 are LNHNV and YYDKDF (reference sequence). V lost 3 bases, J lost 3 bases, and 5 bases stayed unmatched. CDR3 amino acids: CATSSSGTGTDTQYF. The DNA for the CDR3 is TGTGCCACCAGCAGTAGCGGGACCGGGACAGATACGCAGTATTTT. Full variable domain (rest looked up from reference TRBV15 and TRBJ2-3): DAMVIQNPRYQVTQFGKPVTLSCSQTLNHNVMYWYQQKSSQAPKLLFHYYDKDFNNEADTPDNFQSRRPNTSFCFLDIRSPGLGDTAMYLCATSSSGTGTDTQYFGPGTRLTVL.

This chain joins TRBV19 and TRBJ1-2, with 7 positions matching TRBD1. This CDR3 region has 13 residues. CDR1 and CDR2 from the germline V gene are LNHDA and SQIVND (reference sequence). V dropped 2 bases and J dropped 8; count of bases not matched to a gene: 5. The CDR3 sequence is CASSIRTGGGYTF. As DNA, the CDR3 is TGTGCCAGTAGTATACGGACAGGTGGCGGCTACACCTTC.

The V gene is TRBV5-6, the J gene TRBJ2-5, with D perhaps matching TRBD1 (5 bases). The germline gives CDR1 SGHDT, CDR2 YYEEEE. V was cut by 6 bases and J by 2 bases, with 17 bases left in between. The CDR3 covers 15 residues. As DNA, the CDR3 is TGTGCCAGCAACCTGTTCCCCAGACAGCAAGAGACCCAGTACTTC. Translation gives CASNLFPRQQETQYF.

This clonotype came up a few times. This sequence joins TRBV12-3 or TRBV12-4 and TRBJ2-5, with D unclear. The CDR3 runs 17 residues. Trimming removed 4 bases at V and 6 bases at J, with 24 bases between. CDR3 nucleotides: TGTGCCAGCAGTTCTCAAGATGGGCGGCCCGGAAGAAAGACCCAGTACTTC. It codes for CASSSQDGRPGRKTQYF.

The gene calls are TRBV10-3 and TRBJ2-7; 11 nucleotides align to TRBD1. Germline trimming cut 10 bases from V and 5 bases from J; bases unmatched to any gene: 7. The CDR3 length is 13 residues. Germline-derived CDR1 and CDR2 are ENHRY and SYGVKD. This CDR3 is CATLWTGGDEQYF. In DNA form, the CDR3 reads TGTGCCACCCTCTGGACAGGGGGCGACGAGCAGTACTTC.

The sample holds one count of this clonotype. The chain is built from TRBV7-2 and TRBJ2-3, with TRBD2 matching 7 bases. CDR3 length: 16 residues. Per the germline V gene, CDR1 is SGHTA and CDR2 is FQGNSA. The V and J ends lost 5 bases and 0 bases, in that order; junction bases with no gene match: 8. The CDR3 spells CASSPPSGESTDTQYF. The CDR3, as DNA: TGTGCCAGCAGCCCACCCAGCGGGGAGAGCACAGATACGCAGTATTTT.